The 27 T cell receptor beta chains reported below all come from one sample, sequenced in a study of graft-versus-host responses after intestinal transplantation. The table came from immunoSEQ multiplex PCR; TCRdb's copy has only in-frame clones and leaves some out. Here the sample spans about 18,000 clones, 35% to 40% being singletons. Specimen: alloreactive CD4+ T cells from a mixed lymphocyte reaction culture, collected before intestinal transplant. Subset of the sample: CFSE-low proliferating T cells sorted from roughly six-day pre-transplant mixed lymphocyte reaction (GvH or HvG direction). The receptor source for this set is a human patient who received an intestinal transplant.

V gene TRBV13 combines with J gene TRBJ1-2, with a possible D match to TRBD1 (5 bases). This CDR3 is built from 16 residues. Germline lookup yields CDR1 PRHDT and CDR2 FYEKMQ (reference sequence). Trimming removed 2 bases from V and 0 bases from J, with 13 bases in between. In DNA form, the CDR3 reads TGTGCCAGCAGCTTATTTTCACACAGGCCTAACTATGGCTACACCTTC. This codes for CASSLFSHRPNYGYTF.

This clone was counted a few times. CDR3 sequence: CASSPSGGGVEAFF. CDR3 sequence (DNA): TGTGCCAGCTCACCCTCGGGTGGGGGCGTTGAAGCTTTCTTT. This sequence joins TRBV18 and TRBJ1-1; the D gene is possibly TRBD1 (6 bases). Trimming removed 3 bases at V and 7 bases at J, with 15 bases between. In germline, CDR1 is KGHSH, CDR2 LQKENI. This CDR3 spans 14 amino acids.

This clone turned up a few times. The chain employs TRBV19 and TRBJ1-5; the D gene is possibly TRBD1 (5 bases). Trimming removed 4 bases from V and 0 bases from J, with 13 bases in between. This CDR3 comprises 16 residues. The germline V gene encodes CDR1 LNHDA and CDR2 SQIVND (reference sequence). The CDR3, as DNA: TGTGCCAGTAGTAGCAGGGTTGGATATAGCAATCAGCCCCAGCATTTT. This sequence encodes CASSSRVGYSNQPQHF.

The V call is TRBV5-5, the J call TRBJ1-1, with a tentative D call TRBD1 (5 bases). V shed 0 bases and J shed 3 bases, with 12 bases lying between them. CDR1 is SGHKS and CDR2 is YYEKEE in the germline V gene (reference sequence). The CDR3 covers 15 residues. CDR3 sequence (DNA): TGTGCCAGCAGCTTGGTAATCAGGACATACACTGAAGCTTTCTTT. This encodes CASSLVIRTYTEAFF.

V usage is TRBV19 and J usage is TRBJ2-4; D may be TRBD2 (6 bases). The germline gives CDR1 LNHDA, CDR2 SQIVND (reference sequence). The CDR3 loop spans 19 amino acids. Trimming removed 5 bases from V and 0 bases from J, with 23 bases in between. Written as DNA, the CDR3 is TGTGCCAGTAGTCAAACTACAGTGGGGGGAAGATTAGCCAAAAACATTCAGTACTTC. It encodes CASSQTTVGGRLAKNIQYF.

In this sample, this clone turned up a few times. The rearrangement joins TRBV2 to TRBJ1-5, with unresolved D. The CDR3 consists of 15 residues. Germline CDR1 reads SNHLY; CDR2 reads FYNNEI. The V end was cut by 4 bases, the J end by 7 bases, with 17 bases between. The CDR3 DNA sequence: TGTGCCAGCAGTGGAGGGTTTTCGGTCGTGCAGCCCCAGCATTTT. Residues: CASSGGFSVVQPQHF.

The rearrangement links TRBV19 to TRBJ1-6; 10 positions match TRBD1. Trimming took 7 bases from V and 7 from J; bases not matched to a gene: 7. The CDR3 is 15 amino acids. The germline V gene encodes CDR1 LNHDA and CDR2 SQIVND (reference sequence). The DNA of the CDR3 is TGTGCCAGTACCCAAGTGGACAGGGGGAATTCACCCCTCCACTTT. Amino acids: CASTQVDRGNSPLHF.

This chain connects TRBV4-1 to TRBJ2-2; 9 bases are a match to TRBD2. Per germline, CDR1 MGHRA and CDR2 YSYEKL. Germline trimming cut 1 base from V and 7 bases from J; bases unmatched to any gene: 16. The CDR3 contains 19 residues. The CDR3 coding sequence is TGCGCCAGCAGCCAAGCCCTGCTATTGCGGGGGGGCCGGGACGGGGAGCTGTTTTTT. Its translation is CASSQALLLRGGRDGELFF.

J is TRBJ1-1 and V is TRBV19; no definite D call. The CDR3 covers 14 residues. CDR1 is LNHDA and CDR2 is SQIVND in the germline V gene (reference sequence). With 1 base removed from V and 1 base from J, the gap between germline ends came to 7 bases. The CDR3 nucleotides are TGTGCCAGTAGTATAGTAGGCGGGAACACTGAAGCTTTCTTT. As protein: CASSIVGGNTEAFF.

There are a few counts of this clone. V usage is TRBV21-1 and J usage is TRBJ2-4; the D call of TRBD2 is as the table states it, not checked on the DNA. TRBV21-1 is a pseudogene locus. The CDR3 covers 19 residues. CDR3 sequence: CASNPVAAGGPIYWDIQYF. CDR3 nucleotide sequence: TGTGCCAGCAACCCCGTGGCAGCGGGGGGGCCCATTTATTGGGACATTCAGTACTTC.

This clone ranks as medium-sized. V usage is TRBV5-6 and J usage is TRBJ2-7; 11 bases map to TRBD2. Per the germline V gene, CDR1 is SGHDT and CDR2 is YYEEEE. Trimming took 1 base from V and 0 from J; bases not matched to a gene: 6. This CDR3 has 17 amino acids. CDR3 nucleotides: TGTGCCAGCAGCTTGCCTAGCGGGGGGTCCTCCTCCTACGAGCAGTACTTC. Translation gives CASSLPSGGSSSYEQYF.

The chain has TRBV10-1 and TRBJ2-5; D ambiguous. This CDR3 is 16 amino acids long. Germline V gene sequence: CDR1 WNHNN, CDR2 SYGVQD (reference sequence). Trimming pared 0 bases from V and 4 bases from J, leaving 15 bases between. CDR3 sequence reads: CASSESTGGSLETQYF. DNA for the CDR3: TGCGCCAGCAGTGAGTCGACTGGCGGCTCCCTAGAGACCCAGTACTTC.

This clone came up once. This chain links TRBV5-1 with TRBJ1-2, with a weak D call TRBD1 (6 bases). CDR1 is SGHRS and CDR2 is YFSETQ in the germline V gene. The CDR3 contains 14 residues. V lost 3 bases and J lost 8, with 17 bases in between. The CDR3: CASSSQGQPSGYTF. The CDR3 DNA reads TGCGCCAGCAGCTCCCAAGGACAGCCTTCAGGCTACACCTTC.

This clone rates as medium-sized. The chain links TRBV6-6 to TRBJ2-3, with TRBD2 matching over 11 bases. Per germline, CDR1 MNHNY and CDR2 SVGAGI (reference sequence). CDR3 length: 15 amino acids. Trimming at V came to 6 bases and at J to 3 bases, leaving 5 bases not matched to a gene. In nucleotides, the CDR3 is TGTGCCAGCAGGATAGCGGGGGGGCCAACAGATACGCAGTATTTT. Translating gives CASRIAGGPTDTQYF.

This chain joins TRBV18 and TRBJ1-3; D is undetermined. The germline gives CDR1 KGHSH, CDR2 LQKENI. This CDR3 comprises 16 residues. Trimming stripped 3 bases from V and 11 bases from J, with 23 bases between. The CDR3 DNA sequence: TGTGCCAGCTCACCGCCCGCTGGGTACTCTGGAGACGCCATATATTTT. Amino acid sequence: CASSPPAGYSGDAIYF. The variable domain in full, with the rest retrieved from reference TRBV18 and TRBJ1-3, is NAGVMQNPRHLVRRRGQEARLRCSPMKGHSHVYWYRQLPEEGLKFMVYLQKENIIDESGMPKERFSAEFPKEGPSILRIQQVVRGDSAAYFCASSPPAGYSGDAIYFGEGSWLTVV.

V is TRBV6-1 and J is TRBJ1-5; D is unresolved. The CDR3 totals 16 residues. The germline V gene encodes CDR1 MNHNS and CDR2 SASEGT. Between the trimmed V and J ends, which lost 3 bases and 0 bases, there was a span of 12 bases. CDR3 in amino acids: CASSDHSTYSNQPQHF. CDR3 DNA: TGTGCCAGCAGTGATCACAGCACATATAGCAATCAGCCCCAGCATTTT.

J is TRBJ2-5 and V is TRBV6-6; the D is unclear. CDR1 and CDR2 (germline): MNHNY, SVGAGI (reference sequence). The germline V and J ends were trimmed by 7 bases and 0 bases, with 9 bases remaining between them. The CDR3 length is 13 residues. CDR3 amino acids: CASISTNQETQYF. CDR3 in DNA: TGTGCCAGCATTTCCACAAACCAAGAGACCCAGTACTTC.

This clone came up a few times. This rearrangement joins TRBV13 to TRBJ2-1, with D perhaps matching TRBD1 (6 bases). This CDR3 is built from 14 residues. Per germline, CDR1 PRHDT and CDR2 FYEKMQ (reference sequence). V lost 2 bases and J lost 9, with 14 bases in between. In nucleotides, the CDR3 is TGTGCCAGCAGCTTATTTACAGGGAAGGGTGAGCAGTTCTTC. Translation: CASSLFTGKGEQFF.

This CDR3 reads CASSRDRGRNSPLHF. In nucleotides, the CDR3 is TGTGCCAGCAGCCGGGACAGGGGCCGAAATTCACCCCTCCACTTT. The rearrangement links TRBV4-2 to TRBJ1-6; TRBD1 matches at 10 bases. Germline CDR1 reads LGHNA; CDR2 reads YNFKEQ. This CDR3 has 15 residues. Germline trimming cut 4 bases from V and 7 bases from J; bases unmatched to any gene: 4.

The chain recombines TRBV5-1 with TRBJ1-2, with 7 bases identical to TRBD1. The CDR3 runs to 14 residues. Germline lookup yields CDR1 SGHRS and CDR2 YFSETQ. The V and J ends lost 4 bases and 4 bases, in that order; junction bases with no gene match: 7. CDR3 DNA sequence: TGCGCCAGCAGCCCCTTACAGGGGTTCTATGGCTACACCTTC. Translated: CASSPLQGFYGYTF. The whole variable domain, filled in from reference TRBV5-1 and TRBJ1-2, reads KAGVTQTPRYLIKTRGQQVTLSCSPISGHRSVSWYQQTPGQGLQFLFEYFSETQRNKGNFPGRFSGRQFSNSRSEMNVSTLELGDSALYLCASSPLQGFYGYTFGSGTRLTVV.

The rearrangement uses TRBV19 and TRBJ1-5; no firm D call. The V and J ends lost 5 bases and 0 bases respectively, with 11 bases between them. CDR1 is LNHDA, CDR2 SQIVND, per germline (reference sequence). The CDR3 spans 15 residues. The CDR3 reads CASSVTEFSNQPQHF. The CDR3 DNA reads as TGTGCCAGTAGTGTTACAGAGTTTAGCAATCAGCCCCAGCATTTT.

As DNA, the CDR3 is TGTGCCAGCAGACCAGTTGGAGGCACTGAAGCTTTCTTT. This encodes CASRPVGGTEAFF. The chain is built from TRBV27 and TRBJ1-1; D call uncertain. Germline CDR1 MNHEY, CDR2 SMNVEV (reference sequence). Trimming left V 6 bases short and J 4 bases short, with 12 bases between. CDR3 length: 13 residues.

This chain uses TRBV28 with TRBJ2-1, with 10 bases matching TRBD2. The trim removed 7 bases at V and 9 bases at J, leaving 6 bases unmatched. Germline lookup yields CDR1 MDHEN and CDR2 SYDVKM. The CDR3 covers 13 residues. The CDR3 loop is CASTGTSVSEQFF. CDR3 sequence (DNA): TGTGCCAGCACAGGGACTAGCGTCAGTGAGCAGTTCTTC.

The V and J genes are TRBV9 and TRBJ2-1; D unclear. Trimming took 4 bases from V and 12 from J, leaving 17 bases between them. The CDR3 totals 13 residues. Germline loops: CDR1 SGDLS, CDR2 YYNGEE. The CDR3 is CASSPTHITGQFF. In DNA form, the CDR3 reads TGTGCCAGCAGCCCTACGCACATCACGGGGCAGTTCTTC.

This chain joins TRBV7-8 and TRBJ1-1; D not certain. Per germline, CDR1 SGHVS and CDR2 FQNEAQ. The CDR3 runs 13 residues. V dropped 1 base and J dropped 4 bases, with 7 bases sitting between them. DNA of the CDR3: TGTGCCAGCAGCTTAGTGTTGGGCACTGAAGCTTTCTTT. Translating gives CASSLVLGTEAFF. The full variable domain, with the rest looked up from reference TRBV7-8 and TRBJ1-1, is GAGVSQSPRYKVAKRGQDVALRCDPISGHVSLFWYQQALGQGPEFLTYFQNEAQLDKSGLPSDRFFAERPEGSVSTLKIQRTQQEDSAVYLCASSLVLGTEAFFGQGTRLTVV.

This clone has only a few counts. The genes are TRBV19 and TRBJ2-2; 9 nucleotides match TRBD2. This CDR3 has 16 amino acids. Germline-derived CDR1 and CDR2 are LNHDA and SQIVND (reference sequence). V dropped 6 bases and J dropped 7; count of bases not matched to a gene: 12. The CDR3 loop reads CASSRRAGGPGGELFF. CDR3 nucleotides: TGTGCCAGTAGCAGGAGGGCGGGGGGGCCGGGCGGGGAGCTGTTTTTT.

The chain uses TRBV29-1 and TRBJ1-5; weak D call: TRBD1 (5 bases). With 6 bases removed from V and 6 bases from J, the gap between germline ends came to 15 bases. CDR1 SQVTM and CDR2 ANQGSEA come from the germline V gene. The length of the CDR3 is 13 residues. The CDR3 region is CSVQVMTGQPQHF. The CDR3 region has the DNA TGCAGCGTACAGGTCATGACCGGTCAGCCCCAGCATTTT.